These 27 T cell receptor beta chains share one sample of origin, sequenced in a study of CXCR3-negative and CXCR3-positive naive CD8 T cells. Study-wide points: CXCR3-positive naive cells carried more hydrophobic TRB CDR3s than CXCR3-negative ones.

UMI-tagged TRB cDNA libraries were built via 5' RACE. TCRdb re-called the 5' RACE reads; one entry per CDR3 protein, DNA not given. The table for this sample gives roughly 5,100 distinct CDR3 sequences. These receptors are not linked to any known antigen. The sample consisted of naive CXCR3+ CD8+ T cells from blood. Subset given: CD45RO-CCR7+CD27+CD95- naive CD8+ T cells expressing CXCR3 (TNR3+). The receptors shown here come from a human donor in good health. Some clones in this sample may be carry-over from other donors' samples.

This clonotype is called large (0.1 to 1%) based on its frequency. The chain recombines TRBV3-1 with TRBJ2-7. Germline lookup yields CDR1 LGHDT and CDR2 YNNKEL (reference sequence). The length of the CDR3 is 15 residues. The CDR3: CASSQFVGGSGEQYF.

This clonotype registers medium-sized by frequency. The chain employs TRBV5-1 and TRBJ2-1; TCRdb's D call of TRBD2 is untestable without DNA. The germline V gene encodes CDR1 SGHRS and CDR2 YFSETQ. The CDR3 extends over 15 amino acids. The CDR3 is CASSLGGGAYNEQFF.

This sequence joins TRBV5-1 and TRBJ2-7; TCRdb names TRBD2, which stays unverified in the absence of DNA. Germline-derived CDR1 and CDR2 are SGHRS and YFSETQ. There are 12 residues in the CDR3. CDR3 sequence reads: CASSPAADEQYF. The whole variable domain, filled in from reference TRBV5-1 and TRBJ2-7, reads KAGVTQTPRYLIKTRGQQVTLSCSPISGHRSVSWYQQTPGQGLQFLFEYFSETQRNKGNFPGRFSGRQFSNSRSEMNVSTLELGDSALYLCASSPAADEQYFGPGTRLTVT.

By frequency, this clonotype registers medium-sized. The V call is TRBV6-5, the J call TRBJ1-5; TCRdb outputs TRBD1, but without DNA this stays unchecked. The CDR3 has 15 residues. Germline V gene lookup returns CDR1 MNHEY and CDR2 SVGAGI. CDR3 residues: CASSWTGGNNQPQHF.

The chain links TRBV5-1 to TRBJ2-3; the TRBD2 assignment by TCRdb is unverifiable without DNA. Germline V lookup: CDR1 SGHRS, CDR2 YFSETQ. The CDR3 covers 15 residues. Here the CDR3 reads CASSLEREGTDTQYF.

The V and J genes are TRBV29-1 and TRBJ2-5; TCRdb names TRBD2, which stays unverified in the absence of DNA. Germline values: CDR1 SQVTM, CDR2 ANQGSEA. CDR3 length: 15 amino acids. Here the CDR3 reads CSVEGASGNEETQYF.

V and J are TRBV12-3 or TRBV12-4 and TRBJ1-2. The CDR3 has 12 residues. This chain's CDR3 is CASSFTDYGYTF.

This clonotype ranks as medium-sized in terms of frequency. V usage is TRBV29-1 and J usage is TRBJ2-3; TCRdb outputs TRBD2, but without DNA this stays unchecked. CDR1 and CDR2 from the germline V gene are SQVTM and ANQGSEA. This CDR3 is 16 amino acids long. The CDR3 spells CSVARPSGGAWDTQYF.

The chain has TRBV10-3 and TRBJ1-1; TCRdb picks TRBD1, but there is no DNA to check that call. The CDR3 totals 14 residues. CDR1 and CDR2 (germline): ENHRY, SYGVKD. Here the CDR3 reads CATGDRVMNTEAFF.

This chain connects TRBV20-1 to TRBJ2-7. Germline-derived CDR1 and CDR2 are DFQATT and SNEGSKA (reference sequence). The CDR3 is 15 amino acids. Here the CDR3 reads CSARDIARTAYEQYF.

The chain links TRBV7-9 to TRBJ2-1; the TRBD2 assignment by TCRdb is unverifiable without DNA. The CDR3 sequence is 15 residues long. The germline CDR1 and CDR2 sequences are SEHNR and FQNEAQ (reference sequence). The CDR3 is CASSQMGGSHNEQFF.

The chain links TRBV3-1 to TRBJ2-7; TCRdb's D call of TRBD1 is untestable without DNA. This CDR3 region has 14 residues. Germline-derived CDR1 and CDR2 are LGHDT and YNNKEL (reference sequence). CDR3 region: CASSQGTGKGEQYF.

By frequency, this clonotype is medium-sized. The J gene is TRBJ2-1, the V gene TRBV9. Per the germline V gene, CDR1 is SGDLS and CDR2 is YYNGEE. This CDR3 is 14 amino acids long. The CDR3 is CASSVGSGYNEQFF.

Frequency places this clonotype as medium-sized. The chain links TRBV14 to TRBJ2-5. CDR3 length: 15 amino acids. Germline lookup yields CDR1 SGHDN and CDR2 FVKESK. This chain's CDR3 is CASSQVTTLQETQYF.

The V and J genes are TRBV6-2 or TRBV6-3 and TRBJ1-1; TCRdb proposes TRBD1, but this gene call is untestable without DNA. Germline V gene sequence: CDR1 MNHEY, CDR2 SVGEGT. CDR3 length equals 14 residues. This CDR3 reads CASSLGGLNTEAFF.

In terms of frequency, this clonotype is medium-sized. This sequence joins TRBV28 and TRBJ2-7. There are 14 residues in the CDR3. The germline V gene has CDR1 MDHEN and CDR2 SYDVKM. The CDR3 reads CASSLSGSSYEQYF.

This rearrangement joins TRBV5-1 to TRBJ2-7; TCRdb outputs TRBD2, but without DNA this stays unchecked. There are 15 residues in the CDR3. Germline V lookup: CDR1 SGHRS, CDR2 YFSETQ. The CDR3 sequence is CASRLAVMKFYEQYF.

This clonotype shows up as large by frequency. The V gene is TRBV19, the J gene TRBJ2-1; TCRdb names TRBD1, which stays unverified in the absence of DNA. The germline gives CDR1 LNHDA, CDR2 SQIVND (reference sequence). CDR3 length: 14 amino acids. This chain's CDR3 is CASRVDRGLNEQFF. The whole variable domain, filled in from reference TRBV19 and TRBJ2-1, reads DGGITQSPKYLFRKEGQNVTLSCEQNLNHDAMYWYRQDPGQGLRLIYYSQIVNDFQKGDIAEGYSVSREKKESFPLTVTSAQKNPTAFYLCASRVDRGLNEQFFGPGTRLTVL.

The chain has TRBV11-1 and TRBJ2-1; the TRBD1 assignment by TCRdb is unverifiable without DNA. Per germline, CDR1 SGHAT and CDR2 FQDESV (reference sequence). The CDR3 length is 16 residues. This chain's CDR3 is CASSLAPTGVHNEQFF.

Frequency places this clonotype as medium-sized. The chain combines TRBV18 with TRBJ2-1; the TRBD1 assignment by TCRdb is unverifiable without DNA. Germline V lookup: CDR1 KGHSH, CDR2 LQKENI. CDR3 length equals 16 residues. The CDR3 protein is CASSYAGTGDPNEQFF.

By frequency, this clonotype is medium-sized. The chain has TRBV5-1 and TRBJ1-1; as DNA is missing, the TRBD1 call by TCRdb cannot be tested. This CDR3 is 14 amino acids long. The germline gives CDR1 SGHRS, CDR2 YFSETQ. The CDR3 spells CASSIRGFNTEAFF.

This clonotype registers medium-sized (0.01 to 0.1%) by frequency. The chain combines TRBV5-1 with TRBJ2-1. CDR3 size: 13 residues. Germline lookup yields CDR1 SGHRS and CDR2 YFSETQ. The CDR3 here is CASSLNRKEEQFF.

The CDR3 sequence: CASSEGWGGSNQPQHF. The J gene is TRBJ1-5, the V gene TRBV2. This CDR3 contains 16 residues. Germline assignment: CDR1 SNHLY and CDR2 FYNNEI.

Measured by frequency, this clonotype is large. The gene calls are TRBV7-8 and TRBJ2-3. This CDR3 has 14 residues. CDR1 SGHVS and CDR2 FQNEAQ come from the germline V gene. The CDR3 region is CASSLALDTDTQYF.

V and J are TRBV6-6 and TRBJ2-3; the D call from TCRdb, TRBD1, cannot be confirmed without DNA. This CDR3 has 15 residues. Germline CDR1 reads MNHNY; CDR2 reads SVGAGI (reference sequence). The CDR3: CASSYGAGGTDTQYF.

This clonotype is labeled medium-sized (0.01 to 0.1%) based on frequency. The V call is TRBV20-1, the J call TRBJ1-1; the D call of TRBD1 rests on TCRdb alone, since no DNA is present to check it. Germline lookup yields CDR1 DFQATT and CDR2 SNEGSKA (reference sequence). This CDR3 region has 11 residues. The CDR3: CSAREGVEAFF.

The genes are TRBV29-1 and TRBJ2-1; the D call of TRBD2 rests on TCRdb alone, since no DNA is present to check it. CDR1 and CDR2 (germline): SQVTM, ANQGSEA. The length of the CDR3 is 13 residues. The CDR3 sequence is CSVELAPYNEQFF.